This T cell receptor (beta chain) was identified during a study of T cells in localized non-small cell lung cancer. The study, taken as a whole, reports: Compared with tumor, uninvolved adjacent lung displayed greater T cell clonality, ranking highest overall. A median of about 52 clones ranked among the top 100 in tumor appeared in adjacent lung. Owing to sequencing of a solitary tumor region, heterogeneity cannot be discounted.

The germline CDR1 and CDR2 sequences are LNHNV and YYDKDF (reference sequence). The CDR3 covers 14 residues. The ends were cut back, 0 bases at V and 7 bases at J, with 10 bases in the middle. With respect to this clone: The antigen is unknown.

Only in-frame clones appear in the TCRdb table, and some are missing; sequencing was by immunoSEQ multiplex PCR. The table has some 66,000 clones, 70% to 90% seen once. The TCR sequence derives from a female donor of 60 years or more with stage I lung adenocarcinoma. The sequencing here drew on peripheral blood, taken before any cancer treatment. V and J are TRBV15 and TRBJ1-5; D possibly corresponds to TRBD1 (5 bases). In nucleotides, the CDR3 is TGTGCCACCAGCAGAGATGGCAGGGCCCAGCCCCAGCATTTT. Amino acids: CATSRDGRAQPQHF.